This TCR beta chain was retrieved from a study of blood T cell repertoires in COVID-19. Looking at the study overall: Samples came from the United States, Italy and Spain, spanning acute and convalescent COVID-19.

Source study methods: Nucleated cell counts were estimated from reference gene primer amplification. Produced via immunoSEQ multiplex PCR; TCRdb's table is partial and in-frame only. D and trimming were read from the DNA, whereas the V and J calls and clone size are those reported in that table. The repertoire includes about 220,000 clones, 82% of them detected once, and roughly 8.2% sits in the top ten. With V trimmed by 3 bases and J by 8 bases, 7 bases remained unmatched. This CDR3 spans 15 amino acids. The germline gives CDR1 LGHDT, CDR2 YNNKEL (reference sequence). Seattle researchers signed up patients amid active infection and tracked them longitudinally.

The chain carries TRBV3-1 (or the pseudogene TRBV3-2) and TRBJ2-1; 10 bases fit TRBD2. The receptor comes from an elderly woman with COVID-19, enrolled during active disease. The specimen was peripheral blood. This CDR3 is CASSQASGGGDEQFF. As DNA, the CDR3 is TGTGCCAGCAGCCAGGCTAGCGGGGGCGGGGATGAGCAGTTCTTC.